The clone carrying this T cell receptor beta chain was detected only a few times. Its antigen is not known. The record originates from a study of cytomegalovirus exposure and HLA in healthy donors. CDR1 is SNHLY, CDR2 FYNNEI, per germline. V gave up 7 bases and J gave up 1 base, with 11 bases separating them. The length of the CDR3 is 13 residues. Regarding the study as a whole: Sequencing had likely introduced a cluster of highly shared sequence variants as an artifact.

Vbeta (60) and Jbeta (13) primers were used in the PCR. Measured with immunoSEQ multiplex PCR; TCRdb has only the in-frame clones, and not every one. The sample carries 100,000 to 150,000 clones, over 70% recorded once. The chain carries TRBV2 and TRBJ2-7, with D perhaps TRBD1 (5 bases). Sequencing was done on a sample of PBMCs. The receptor's source is a female donor in good health and CMV-seronegative. The CDR3 DNA reads as TGTGCCAGCACGCAGGGTTTGTCCTACGAGCAGTACTTC. Translation gives CASTQGLSYEQYF.